This paragraph covers one T cell receptor beta chain sequence. Sequenced by immunoSEQ multiplex PCR; TCRdb stores in-frame clones only, minus some. The table lists about 28,000 clones, about 80% of them singletons. CDR1 and CDR2 from the germline V gene are LGHNA and YSLEER. This CDR3 region has 15 residues. V dropped 8 bases and J dropped 4; count of bases not matched to a gene: 10. This entry is derived from a study of early stage breast cancer tumors. This sequence was found in a person in their sixties with breast cancer. The rearrangement uses TRBV4-3 and TRBJ2-7; 11 positions agree with TRBD1. Sequenced material: blood. The CDR3: CASSTAGTGGYEQYF. CDR3 in DNA: TGCGCCAGCTCTACTGCCGGGACAGGGGGTTACGAGCAGTACTTC.